This TCR beta chain was captured by sequencing in a study of blood T cell repertoires in COVID-19. In the study overall: Donors in the United States, Italy and Spain gave samples during acute or convalescent COVID-19. In each case, the material was cDNA or gDNA derived from T cells, B-cell-depleted T cells, or PBMCs.

The CDR3 spans 12 residues. Trimming took off 3 bases at V and 4 bases at J, with 6 bases between the two ends. Germline CDR1 reads SGHTA; CDR2 reads FQGNSA. The repertoire was sequenced with immunoSEQ multiplex PCR; TCRdb's copy has only in-frame clones and lacks some. The sample includes 200,000 or so clones, 65% to 90% seen only once; the top ten take approximately 2.4%. Sequencing was performed on peripheral blood. This TCR derives from a man aged 35-49 years who had recovered from COVID-19. The chain uses TRBV7-2 and TRBJ2-5; tentative D call: TRBD2 (5 bases). The DNA for the CDR3 is TGTGCCAGCAGCTTCGCGGGAGAGACCCAGTACTTC. It encodes CASSFAGETQYF.